The rows below give T cell receptor beta chains drawn from one sample of a study of regulatory T cells in long-lasting Graves disease. Each CDR3 protein is one row after TCRdb ran MiXCR on the multiplex PCR reads. The sample contains fewer than 400,000 distinct CDR3 sequences, about 20% of which appear only once. The input for sequencing was peripheral blood mononuclear cells (PBMCs), taken when the disease was refractory, from a patient treated with antithyroid drugs. Receptors were obtained from a female donor with Graves disease. Each CDR3 is given with its conserved first and last residue. The order of the fields is J gene, D gene, V gene, CDR3 protein. A D gene is named only where the DNA matches it firmly.

>TRBJ2-2|TRBD2|TRBV7-9
CASSSTSGTYLNTGELFF
>TRBJ2-5|.|TRBV5-1
CASSLTQLQETQYF
>TRBJ2-6|.|TRBV20-1
CSAEVGSGANVLTF
>TRBJ2-5|.|TRBV6-5
CASSFGRRTKETQYF
>TRBJ2-1|TRBD2|TRBV6-2/TRBV6-3
CASSLQTSGRNEQFF
>TRBJ2-7|TRBD2|TRBV9
CASSALQGTSGEQYF
>TRBJ1-1|.|TRBV5-5
CASSFPVSTEAFF
>TRBJ2-1|.|TRBV15
CATSRAGAGYNEQFF
>TRBJ2-7|.|TRBV7-3
CGTQNEQYF
>TRBJ1-5|.|TRBV11-2
CASSLASNQPQHF
>TRBJ1-3|.|TRBV2
CASSEGPGYRGNTIYF
>TRBJ2-7|TRBD2|TRBV19
CASSPEGLAESYEQYF
>TRBJ2-3|.|TRBV19
CASTKGNSKGDTQYF
>TRBJ1-5|.|TRBV11-3
CASSLDMGGANQPQHF
>TRBJ2-1|TRBD2|TRBV12-3/TRBV12-4
CASSEGSGRMGFNEQFF
>TRBJ2-7|.|TRBV30
CAWSVLGQYTYEQYF
>TRBJ1-2|.|TRBV2
CASKERLYGYTF
>TRBJ2-5|TRBD1|TRBV24-1
CATSDRGRETQYF
>TRBJ2-5|.|TRBV28
CASSFSLGWYF
>TRBJ1-1|TRBD1|TRBV10-3
CAISRGQTHTEAFF
>TRBJ2-7|.|TRBV3-1
CASSQNLQAVYEQYF
>TRBJ1-1|TRBD1|TRBV19
CASSIDWDSGSTEAFF
>TRBJ2-5|.|TRBV6-1
CASSEDPFTGLQETQYF
>TRBJ2-7|TRBD2|TRBV2
CASFGGAGREIYEQYF
>TRBJ2-7|TRBD2|TRBV12-3/TRBV12-4
CASSLLAAANEQYF
>TRBJ1-1|.|TRBV27
CASSFYLGGNTEAFF
>TRBJ1-2|TRBD1|TRBV6-1
CASSRTGGFGGYTF
>TRBJ1-2|.|TRBV7-8
CASSLVRDGGYTF
>TRBJ2-7|.|TRBV2
CASSETPTYEQYF
>TRBJ2-7|.|TRBV25-1
CASRDFGPRDEQYF
>TRBJ2-5|.|TRBV7-2
CASSLYGGGSWEETQYF
>TRBJ2-7|TRBD2|TRBV5-5
CASSLIAGGSSYEQYF
>TRBJ1-4|.|TRBV24-1
CATSDGINEKLFF
>TRBJ2-5|TRBD1|TRBV7-2
CASSSDRLYQETQYF
>TRBJ2-2|.|TRBV2
CASTARDLTGELFF
>TRBJ1-1|.|TRBV28
CASSSSGRNTEAFF
>TRBJ1-6|.|TRBV2
CASSEYPAREGSPLHF
>TRBJ1-5|.|TRBV28
CASSQNHSPQHF
>TRBJ1-1|.|TRBV4-3
CASSHTGRASTEAFF
>TRBJ1-5|.|TRBV12-3/TRBV12-4
CASSLEAQPQHF
>TRBJ2-7|.|TRBV30
CAWSAGDDDEQYF
>TRBJ2-5|.|TRBV9
CASSGTEAAGRETQYF
>TRBJ2-6|TRBD2|TRBV7-2
CASIPGLAGVGANVLTF
>TRBJ1-5|TRBD1|TRBV29-1
CSVVPGQGQPQHF
>TRBJ2-7|TRBD1|TRBV2
CASKIQGPSYEQYF
>TRBJ2-2|.|TRBV27
CASRPGAGELFF
>TRBJ2-3|TRBD1|TRBV7-3
CASSYGTGGTDTQYF
>TRBJ1-2|.|TRBV30
CACPRDHYGYTF
>TRBJ1-6|.|TRBV6-1
CASSEWTVNNSPLHF
>TRBJ2-7|.|TRBV7-9
CASSSRSGLSYEQYF
>TRBJ1-4|.|TRBV6-1
CASIFGGAGKEKLFF
>TRBJ1-4|.|TRBV12-3/TRBV12-4
CASSLVSGPATNEKLFF
>TRBJ2-7|.|TRBV7-9
CASGTVRYEQYF
>TRBJ1-5|TRBD1|TRBV29-1
CSVATGDTNQPQHF
>TRBJ1-2|TRBD1|TRBV19
CASSIVPGQDIWYGYTF
>TRBJ2-2|.|TRBV10-3
CAIMSTDRYRGELFF
>TRBJ1-5|.|TRBV28
CASSFSGPGAQHF
>TRBJ1-6|.|TRBV9
CASSVGELWGNSPLHF